This entry features one T cell receptor beta chain sequence. Using immunoSEQ multiplex PCR, the repertoire was profiled, and TCRdb retains in-frame clones only, with some absent. The data show approximately 45,000 clones, less than 95% seen once. A marrow graft followed busulfan-fludarabine conditioning, with cyclophosphamide on days +3 and +4. The data were taken from a study of T cells after posttransplantation cyclophosphamide. Deletions cut 3 bases from V and 3 bases from J, with 9 bases between. The CDR3 contains 13 residues. CDR1 and CDR2 from the germline V gene are GTSNPN and SVGIG (reference sequence).

The source was PBMCs, collected less than 70 days after allogeneic stem cell transplant with posttransplant cyclophosphamide. V is TRBV30 and J is TRBJ1-5; D is possibly TRBD1 (6 bases). The source of this sequence is a male patient aged 55 to 69 who received an allogeneic stem cell transplant from a related donor and was CMV-positive. Some T cells may trace back to the graft donor. CDR3 residues: CAWSAGDNQPQHF. Written as DNA, the CDR3 is TGTGCCTGGAGCGCAGGGGACAATCAGCCCCAGCATTTT. Full variable domain (remainder filled in from reference TRBV30 and TRBJ1-5): SQTIHQWPATLVQPVGSPLSLECTVEGTSNPNLYWYRQAAGRGLQLLFYSVGIGQISSEVPQNLSASRPQDRQFILSSKKLLLSDSGFYLCAWSAGDNQPQHFGDGTRLSIL.